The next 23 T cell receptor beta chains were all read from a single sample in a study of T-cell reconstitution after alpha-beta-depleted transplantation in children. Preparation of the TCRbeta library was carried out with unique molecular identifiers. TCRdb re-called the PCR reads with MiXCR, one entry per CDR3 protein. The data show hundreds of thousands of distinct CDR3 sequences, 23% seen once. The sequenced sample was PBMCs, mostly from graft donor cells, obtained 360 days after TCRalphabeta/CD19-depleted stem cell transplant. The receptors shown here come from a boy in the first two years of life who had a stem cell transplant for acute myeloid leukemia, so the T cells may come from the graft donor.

CDR3 nucleotides: TGCAGTGCTAGTGACCCGATGGGCTATGGCTACACCTTC. Translation: CSASDPMGYGYTF. This sequence joins TRBV20-1 and TRBJ1-2; D is unresolved. The germline V gene encodes CDR1 DFQATT and CDR2 SNEGSKA (reference sequence). The CDR3 sequence is 13 residues long. Trimming took 3 bases from V and 4 from J, leaving 12 bases between them.

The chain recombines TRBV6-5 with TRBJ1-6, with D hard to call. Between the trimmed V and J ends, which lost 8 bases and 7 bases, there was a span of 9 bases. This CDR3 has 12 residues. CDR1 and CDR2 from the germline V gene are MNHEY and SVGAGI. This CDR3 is CASGKWNSPLHF. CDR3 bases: TGTGCCAGCGGGAAGTGGAATTCACCCCTCCACTTT.

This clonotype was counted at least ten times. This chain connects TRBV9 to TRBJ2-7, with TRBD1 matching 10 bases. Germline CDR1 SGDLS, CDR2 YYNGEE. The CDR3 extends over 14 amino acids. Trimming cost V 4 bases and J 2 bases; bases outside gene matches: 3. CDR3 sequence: CASSTGTGAYEQYF. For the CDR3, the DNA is TGTGCCAGCAGCACCGGGACAGGGGCCTACGAGCAGTACTTC.

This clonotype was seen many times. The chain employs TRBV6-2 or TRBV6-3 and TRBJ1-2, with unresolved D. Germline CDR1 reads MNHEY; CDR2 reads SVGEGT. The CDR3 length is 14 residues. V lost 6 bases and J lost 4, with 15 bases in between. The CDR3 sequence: CASREGRPTYGYTF. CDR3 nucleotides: TGTGCCAGCAGGGAAGGACGGCCAACCTATGGCTACACCTTC.

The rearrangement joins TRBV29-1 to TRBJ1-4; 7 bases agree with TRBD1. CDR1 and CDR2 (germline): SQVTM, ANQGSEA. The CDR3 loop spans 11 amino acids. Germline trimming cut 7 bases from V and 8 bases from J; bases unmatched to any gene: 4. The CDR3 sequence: CSATGVEKLFF. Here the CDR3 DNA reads TGCAGCGCCACAGGGGTGGAAAAACTGTTTTTT.

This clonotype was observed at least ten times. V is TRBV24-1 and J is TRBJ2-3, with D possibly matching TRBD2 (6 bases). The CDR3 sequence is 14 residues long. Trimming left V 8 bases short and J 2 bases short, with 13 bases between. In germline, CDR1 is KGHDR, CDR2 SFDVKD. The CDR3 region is CATTSTSPTDTQYF. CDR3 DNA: TGTGCCACCACCTCGACTAGTCCCACAGATACGCAGTATTTT.

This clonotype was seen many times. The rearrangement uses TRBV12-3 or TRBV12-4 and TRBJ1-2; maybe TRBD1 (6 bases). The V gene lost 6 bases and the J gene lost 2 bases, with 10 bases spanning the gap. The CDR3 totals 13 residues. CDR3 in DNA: TGTGCCAGCAGCCCCGACAGGAACTATGGCTACACCTTC. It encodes CASSPDRNYGYTF.

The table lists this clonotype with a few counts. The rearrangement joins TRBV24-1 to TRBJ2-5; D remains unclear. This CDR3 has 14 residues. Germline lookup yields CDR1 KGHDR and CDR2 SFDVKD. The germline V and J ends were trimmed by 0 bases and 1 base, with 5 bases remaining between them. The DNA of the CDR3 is TGTGCCACCAGTGATTTGTTGTCCCAAGAGACCCAGTACTTC. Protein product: CATSDLLSQETQYF.

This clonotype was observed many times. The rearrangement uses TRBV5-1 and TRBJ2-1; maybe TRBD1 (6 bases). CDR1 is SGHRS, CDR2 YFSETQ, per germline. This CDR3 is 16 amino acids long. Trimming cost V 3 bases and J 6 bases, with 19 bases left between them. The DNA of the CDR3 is TGCGCCAGCAGCTGGGCGGTCCGACAGGAAGGCAATGAGCAGTTCTTC. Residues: CASSWAVRQEGNEQFF. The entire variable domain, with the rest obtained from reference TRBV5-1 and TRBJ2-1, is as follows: KAGVTQTPRYLIKTRGQQVTLSCSPISGHRSVSWYQQTPGQGLQFLFEYFSETQRNKGNFPGRFSGRQFSNSRSEMNVSTLELGDSALYLCASSWAVRQEGNEQFFGPGTRLTVL.

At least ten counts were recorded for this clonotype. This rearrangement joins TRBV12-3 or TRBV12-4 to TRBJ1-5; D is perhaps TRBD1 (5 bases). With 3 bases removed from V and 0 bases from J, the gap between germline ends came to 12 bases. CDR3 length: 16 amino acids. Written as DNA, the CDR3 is TGTGCCAGCAGTTTCGCTGGGGGAACTAGCAATCAGCCCCAGCATTTT. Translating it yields CASSFAGGTSNQPQHF.

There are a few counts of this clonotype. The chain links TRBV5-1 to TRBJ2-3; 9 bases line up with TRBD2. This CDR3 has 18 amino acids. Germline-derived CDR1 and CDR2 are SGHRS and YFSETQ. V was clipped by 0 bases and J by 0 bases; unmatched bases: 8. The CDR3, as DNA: TGCGCCAGCAGCTTGGAGGGACTAGCCGTTACTAGCACAGATACGCAGTATTTT. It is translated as CASSLEGLAVTSTDTQYF.

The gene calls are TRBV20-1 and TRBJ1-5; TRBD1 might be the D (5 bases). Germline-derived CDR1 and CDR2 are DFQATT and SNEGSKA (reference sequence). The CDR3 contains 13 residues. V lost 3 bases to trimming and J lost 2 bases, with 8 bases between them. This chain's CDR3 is CSARGPGNQPQHF. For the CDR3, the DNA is TGCAGTGCTAGGGGACCTGGCAATCAGCCCCAGCATTTT.

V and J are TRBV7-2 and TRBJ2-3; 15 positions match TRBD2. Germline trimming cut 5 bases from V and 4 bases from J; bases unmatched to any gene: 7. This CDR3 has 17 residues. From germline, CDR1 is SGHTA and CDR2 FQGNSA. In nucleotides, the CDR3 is TGTGCCAGCAGCCTATGGACTAGCGGGGGGGATGCAGATACGCAGTATTTT. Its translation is CASSLWTSGGDADTQYF.

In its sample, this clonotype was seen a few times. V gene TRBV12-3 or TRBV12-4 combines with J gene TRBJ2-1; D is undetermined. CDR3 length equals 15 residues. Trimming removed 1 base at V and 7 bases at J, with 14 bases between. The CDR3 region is CASSLVGTLGNEQFF. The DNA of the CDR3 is TGTGCCAGCAGTTTAGTCGGTACCTTGGGGAATGAGCAGTTCTTC.

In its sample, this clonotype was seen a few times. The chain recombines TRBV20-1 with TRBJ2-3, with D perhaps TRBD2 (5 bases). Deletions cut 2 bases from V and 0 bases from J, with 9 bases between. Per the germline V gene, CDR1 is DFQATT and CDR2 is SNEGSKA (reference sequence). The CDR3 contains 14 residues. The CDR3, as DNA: TGCAGTGCTAGAACCCGAGGGAGCACAGATACGCAGTATTTT. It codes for CSARTRGSTDTQYF.

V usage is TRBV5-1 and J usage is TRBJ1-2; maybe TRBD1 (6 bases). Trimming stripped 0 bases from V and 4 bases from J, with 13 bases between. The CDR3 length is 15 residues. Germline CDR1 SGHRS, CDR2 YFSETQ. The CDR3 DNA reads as TGCGCCAGCAGCTTGGATGGGGGACACCTCTATGGCTACACCTTC. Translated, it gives CASSLDGGHLYGYTF.

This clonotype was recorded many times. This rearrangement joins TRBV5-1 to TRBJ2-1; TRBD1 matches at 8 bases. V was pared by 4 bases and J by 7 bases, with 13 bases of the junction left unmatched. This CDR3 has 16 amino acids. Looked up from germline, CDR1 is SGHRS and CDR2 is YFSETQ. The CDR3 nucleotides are TGCGCCAGCAGCCCACAGCCTGGGACAGGCGATAATGAGCAGTTCTTC. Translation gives CASSPQPGTGDNEQFF.

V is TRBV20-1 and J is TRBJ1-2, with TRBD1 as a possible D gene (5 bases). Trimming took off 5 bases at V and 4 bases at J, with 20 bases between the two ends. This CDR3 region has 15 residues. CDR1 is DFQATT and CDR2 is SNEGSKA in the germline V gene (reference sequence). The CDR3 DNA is TGCAGTGCTCCGATTATTCAGGGTGAGGGCTATGGCTACACCTTC. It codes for CSAPIIQGEGYGYTF.

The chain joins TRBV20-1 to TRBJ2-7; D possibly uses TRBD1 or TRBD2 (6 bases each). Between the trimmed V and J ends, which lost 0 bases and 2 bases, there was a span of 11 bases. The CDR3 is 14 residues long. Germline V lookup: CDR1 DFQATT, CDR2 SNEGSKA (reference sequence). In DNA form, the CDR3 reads TGCAGTGCTAGAGATTTCGGGGGCCCCTACGAGCAGTACTTC. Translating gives CSARDFGGPYEQYF.

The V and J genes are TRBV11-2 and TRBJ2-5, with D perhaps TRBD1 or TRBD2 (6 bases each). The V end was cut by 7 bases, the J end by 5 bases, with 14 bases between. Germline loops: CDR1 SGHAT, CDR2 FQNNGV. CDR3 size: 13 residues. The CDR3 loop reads CASKGGLGETQYF. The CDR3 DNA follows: TGTGCCAGCAAGGGGGGACTGGGGGAGACCCAGTACTTC.

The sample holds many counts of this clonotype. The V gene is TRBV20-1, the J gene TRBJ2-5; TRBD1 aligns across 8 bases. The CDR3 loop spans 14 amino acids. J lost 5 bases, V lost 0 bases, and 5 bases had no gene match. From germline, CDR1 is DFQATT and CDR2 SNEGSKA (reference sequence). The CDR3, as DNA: TGCAGTGCTAGAGAGGGACAGGTTCGTGAGACCCAGTACTTC. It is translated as CSAREGQVRETQYF.

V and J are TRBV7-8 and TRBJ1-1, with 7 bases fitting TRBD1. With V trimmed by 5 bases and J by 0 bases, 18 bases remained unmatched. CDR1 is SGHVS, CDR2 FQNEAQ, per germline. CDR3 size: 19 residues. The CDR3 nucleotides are TGTGCCAGCAGCCCCAGCACAGGGGACAGCGTTGGAGTGAACACTGAAGCTTTCTTT. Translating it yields CASSPSTGDSVGVNTEAFF.

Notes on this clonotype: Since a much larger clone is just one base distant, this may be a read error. Written as DNA, the CDR3 is TGTGCCAGCAGTTTTTCTCAGGGATCCTACGAGCAGTACTTC. This gives the protein CASSFSQGSYEQYF. The chain links TRBV28 to TRBJ2-7, with D perhaps TRBD1 (5 bases). With 3 bases removed from V and 1 base from J, the gap between germline ends came to 10 bases. The CDR3 runs 14 residues. Germline V CDR1 and CDR2: MDHEN, SYDVKM.